This T cell receptor (beta chain) was observed in a study of Graves' ophthalmopathy and Graves' hyperthyroidism. V was pared by 3 bases and J by 1 base, with 6 bases between. The V gene's germline CDR1 is LNHNV and CDR2 YYDKDF (reference sequence). The CDR3 spans 13 residues. TCR beta CDR3 amplification used RNA transcripts. First-round RT-PCR relied on HTBI primers, and a second-round multiplex PCR came next. TCRdb re-called the multiplex PCR reads with MiXCR, one entry per CDR3 protein. The sample lists approximately 410,000 distinct CDR3 sequences, about 16% occurring once. This sequence joins TRBV15 and TRBJ1-1; D unresolved. This clonotype originated in a woman aged 18-29 years with stable Graves' hyperthyroidism. Sequenced: peripheral blood. CDR3 loop: CATSRVPNTEAFF. The DNA for the CDR3 is TGTGCCACCAGCAGGGTCCCGAACACTGAAGCTTTCTTT.